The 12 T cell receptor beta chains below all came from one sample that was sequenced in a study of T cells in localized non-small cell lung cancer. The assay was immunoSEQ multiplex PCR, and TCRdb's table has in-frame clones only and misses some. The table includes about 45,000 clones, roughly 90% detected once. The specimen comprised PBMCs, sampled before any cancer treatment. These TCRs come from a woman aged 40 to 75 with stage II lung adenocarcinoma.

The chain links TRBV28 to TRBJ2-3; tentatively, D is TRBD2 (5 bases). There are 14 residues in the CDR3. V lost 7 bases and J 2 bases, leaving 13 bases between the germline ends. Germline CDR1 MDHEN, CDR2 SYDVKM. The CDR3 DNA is TGTGCCAGCATTCGGAGCGGATTCACAGATACGCAGTATTTT. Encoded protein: CASIRSGFTDTQYF.

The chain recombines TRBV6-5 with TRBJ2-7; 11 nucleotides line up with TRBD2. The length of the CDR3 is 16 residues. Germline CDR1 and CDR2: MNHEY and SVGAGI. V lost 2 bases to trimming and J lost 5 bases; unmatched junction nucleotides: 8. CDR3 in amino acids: CASSYTSLAGGDEQYF. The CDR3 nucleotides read TGTGCCAGCAGTTACACCTCCTTAGCGGGAGGGGACGAGCAGTACTTC.

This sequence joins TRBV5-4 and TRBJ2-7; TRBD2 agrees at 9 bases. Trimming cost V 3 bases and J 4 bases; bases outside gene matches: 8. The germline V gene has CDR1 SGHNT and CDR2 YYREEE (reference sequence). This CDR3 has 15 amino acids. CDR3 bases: TGTGCCAGCAGCTCTGCTAGCGGGATAAGGTACGAGCAGTACTTC. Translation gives CASSSASGIRYEQYF.

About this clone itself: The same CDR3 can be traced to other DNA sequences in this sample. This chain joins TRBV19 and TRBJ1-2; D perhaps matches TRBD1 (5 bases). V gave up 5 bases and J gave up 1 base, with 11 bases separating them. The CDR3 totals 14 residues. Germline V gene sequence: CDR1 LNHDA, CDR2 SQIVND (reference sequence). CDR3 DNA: TGTGCCAGTAGTCGGGGGACGGGTAACTATGGCTACACCTTC. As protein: CASSRGTGNYGYTF.

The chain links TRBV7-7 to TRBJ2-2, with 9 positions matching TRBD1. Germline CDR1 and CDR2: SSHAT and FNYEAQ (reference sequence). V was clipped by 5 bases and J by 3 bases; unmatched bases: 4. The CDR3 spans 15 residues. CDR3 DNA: TGTGCCAGCAGCAAGGACAGGGGCGACACCGGGGAGCTGTTTTTT. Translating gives CASSKDRGDTGELFF.

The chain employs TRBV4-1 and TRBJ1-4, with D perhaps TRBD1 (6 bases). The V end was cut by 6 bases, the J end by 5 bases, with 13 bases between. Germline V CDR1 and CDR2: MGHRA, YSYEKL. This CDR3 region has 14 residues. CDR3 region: CASREQGLNEKLFF. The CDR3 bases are TGCGCCAGCAGGGAGCAGGGGTTAAATGAAAAACTGTTTTTT.

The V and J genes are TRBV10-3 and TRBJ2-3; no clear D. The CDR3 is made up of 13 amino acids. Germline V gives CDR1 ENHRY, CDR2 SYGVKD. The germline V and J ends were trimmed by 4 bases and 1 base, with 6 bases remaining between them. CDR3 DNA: TGTGCCATCAGTGCTGGGGGCACAGATACGCAGTATTTT. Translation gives CAISAGGTDTQYF.

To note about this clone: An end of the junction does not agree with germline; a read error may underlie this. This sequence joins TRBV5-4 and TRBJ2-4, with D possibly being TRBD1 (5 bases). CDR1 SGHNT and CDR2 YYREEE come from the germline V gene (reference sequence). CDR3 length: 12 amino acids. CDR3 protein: CASRPYQGLLHF. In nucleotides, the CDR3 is TGTGCCAGCAGGCCGTACCAGGGTCTTTTGCACTTC.

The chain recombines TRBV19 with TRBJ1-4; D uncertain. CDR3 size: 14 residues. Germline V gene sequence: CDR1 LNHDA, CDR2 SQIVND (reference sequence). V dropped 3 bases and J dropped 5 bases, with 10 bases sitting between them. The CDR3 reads CASSMDRWNEKLFF. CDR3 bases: TGTGCCAGTAGTATGGACCGTTGGAATGAAAAACTGTTTTTT.

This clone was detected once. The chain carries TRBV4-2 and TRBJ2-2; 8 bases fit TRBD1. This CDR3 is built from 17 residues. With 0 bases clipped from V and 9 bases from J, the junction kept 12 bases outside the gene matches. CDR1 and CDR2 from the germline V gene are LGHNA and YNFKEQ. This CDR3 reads CASSQEGLTGGGRELFF. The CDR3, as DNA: TGTGCCAGCAGCCAAGAGGGCCTAACAGGGGGAGGCCGGGAGCTGTTTTTT.

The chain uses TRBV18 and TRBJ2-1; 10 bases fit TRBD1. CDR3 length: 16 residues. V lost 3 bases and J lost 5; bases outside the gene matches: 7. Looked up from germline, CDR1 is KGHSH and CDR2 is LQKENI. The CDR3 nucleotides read TGTGCCAGCTCACCGTTGACAGGGGGCGACGACAATGAGCAGTTCTTC. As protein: CASSPLTGGDDNEQFF.

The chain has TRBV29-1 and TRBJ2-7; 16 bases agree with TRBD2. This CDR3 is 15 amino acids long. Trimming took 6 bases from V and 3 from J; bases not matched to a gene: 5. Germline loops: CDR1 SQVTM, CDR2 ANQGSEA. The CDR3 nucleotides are TGCAGCGTGGGGACTAGCGGGAGGGGGGTCTACGAGCAGTACTTC. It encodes CSVGTSGRGVYEQYF.